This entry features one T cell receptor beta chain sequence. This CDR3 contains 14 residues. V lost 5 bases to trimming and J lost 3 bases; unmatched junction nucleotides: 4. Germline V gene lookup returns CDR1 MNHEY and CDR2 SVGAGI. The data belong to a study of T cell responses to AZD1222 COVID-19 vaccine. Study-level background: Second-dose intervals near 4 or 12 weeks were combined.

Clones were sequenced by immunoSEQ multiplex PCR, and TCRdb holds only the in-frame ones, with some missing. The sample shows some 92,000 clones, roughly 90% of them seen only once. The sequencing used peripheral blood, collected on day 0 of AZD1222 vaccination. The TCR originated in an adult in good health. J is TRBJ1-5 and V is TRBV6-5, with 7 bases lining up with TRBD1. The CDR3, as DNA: TGTGCCAGCAGTACCGACAGGGCCAATCAGCCCCAGCATTTT. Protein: CASSTDRANQPQHF.